The following is a TCR beta chain sequence with its context. The sample comes from a study of blood T cell repertoires in COVID-19. Overall study: COVID-19 samples, acute and convalescent, were from the United States, Italy and Spain.

Repertoires were generated with immunoSEQ multiplex PCR, while TCRdb's copy carries only in-frame clones and drops some. The sample carries around 250,000 clones, 86% recorded once. Sequenced: PBMCs or T cells enriched from blood (not recorded which). This clonotype was obtained from a woman aged 45-59 years who had recovered from COVID-19.

This CDR3 is CASSFKTGDGYTF. The CDR3 DNA follows: TGTGCCAGCAGTTTTAAGACCGGGGATGGCTACACCTTC. The gene calls are TRBV7-2 and TRBJ1-2; no clear D gene. The CDR3 sequence is 13 residues long. The V and J ends lost 6 bases and 6 bases respectively, with 14 bases between them. The germline V gene has CDR1 SGHTA and CDR2 FQGNSA.